This T cell receptor (beta chain) was retrieved from a study of blood T cell repertoires in COVID-19. About the study: The analysed material was cDNA or gDNA that came from T cells, B-cell-depleted T cells, or PBMCs.

CDR1 and CDR2 from the germline V gene are SGHNT and YYREEE (reference sequence). This CDR3 spans 13 amino acids. V shed 6 bases and J 5 bases; nucleotides not matched to a gene: 6. Method: immunoSEQ multiplex PCR; TCRdb's copy keeps in-frame clones and lacks some. The top ten hold about 2.1% of the sample, which has 200,000 to 300,000 clones, 86% seen once. Sequencing used PBMCs or T cells enriched from blood (not recorded which). The rearrangement links TRBV5-4 to TRBJ2-5, with 8 bases that match TRBD2. This receptor was identified in a woman in her 50s who had recovered from COVID-19. The CDR3 sequence is CASNAGTSETQYF. The CDR3 region has the DNA TGTGCCAGCAACGCCGGGACTAGTGAGACCCAGTACTTC. Complete variable domain (other parts from reference TRBV5-4 and TRBJ2-5): ETGVTQSPTHLIKTRGQQVTLRCSSQSGHNTVSWYQQALGQGPQFIFQYYREEENGRGNFPPRFSGLQFPNYSSELNVNALELDDSALYLCASNAGTSETQYFGPGTRLLVL.